These 30 T cell receptor beta chains originate from one sample sequenced in a study of OX40 agonist ivuxolimab in advanced cancers. Some clones are missing from TCRdb's copy, which holds only in-frame ones; the method was immunoSEQ multiplex PCR. The table records 40,000 to 45,000 clones, about 80% of them present only once. Sequenced material: CD4+ or CD8+ T cells sorted from blood, taken in a trial of the OX40 agonist ivuxolimab. The receptors come from an adult with an advanced solid tumor such as melanoma, head and neck, liver or kidney cancer.

The chain employs TRBV7-9 and TRBJ2-1, with a possible D match to TRBD2 (5 bases). This CDR3 has 15 residues. Looked up from germline, CDR1 is SEHNR and CDR2 is FQNEAQ (reference sequence). The ends were cut back, 1 base at V and 1 base at J, with 8 bases in the middle. The CDR3 loop is CASSLGAASYNEQFF. The CDR3 region has the DNA TGTGCCAGCAGCTTAGGAGCGGCTTCCTACAATGAGCAGTTCTTC.

This chain joins TRBV7-8 and TRBJ2-1; 9 bases align to TRBD2. This CDR3 contains 18 residues. CDR1 is SGHVS and CDR2 is FQNEAQ in the germline V gene. Trimming cost V 0 bases and J 6 bases; bases outside gene matches: 12. CDR3 coding DNA: TGTGCCAGCAGCTTAGCAACTGCGGGACTAGCTTCGGGCAATGAGCAGTTCTTC. It is translated as CASSLATAGLASGNEQFF.

V and J are TRBV7-3 and TRBJ2-2; a possible D gene is TRBD2 (6 bases). V was clipped by 0 bases and J by 4 bases, with 12 bases between them. The CDR3 runs to 16 residues. From germline, CDR1 is SGHTA and CDR2 FQGTGA. The CDR3 protein is CASSLTGGAGTGELFF. CDR3 coding DNA: TGTGCCAGCAGCTTAACCGGAGGGGCAGGCACCGGGGAGCTGTTTTTT.

A single count supports this clone. CDR3 protein: CASSRTSGTRGDEQFF. The CDR3 DNA sequence: TGTGCCAGCAGCCGGACTAGCGGTACGAGGGGTGATGAGCAGTTCTTC. The rearrangement uses TRBV7-9 and TRBJ2-1; 10 positions agree with TRBD2. The germline CDR1 and CDR2 sequences are SEHNR and FQNEAQ (reference sequence). This CDR3 is built from 16 residues. With 5 bases clipped from V and 8 bases from J, the junction kept 12 bases outside the gene matches.

J is TRBJ2-7 and V is TRBV14; no clear D gene. V was trimmed by 1 base and J by 0 bases, leaving 13 bases between them. The germline V gene has CDR1 SGHDN and CDR2 FVKESK. The CDR3 is made up of 16 amino acids. This chain's CDR3 is CASSQASGFSSYEQYF. The CDR3 nucleotides are TGTGCCAGCAGCCAAGCGTCCGGGTTCAGCTCCTACGAGCAGTACTTC.

This clone has just one count. The chain links TRBV11-1 to TRBJ2-1, with TRBD2 matching 7 bases. The V segment lost 5 bases and the J segment 1 base; nucleotides outside the gene matches: 5. In germline, CDR1 is SGHAT, CDR2 FQDESV (reference sequence). The CDR3 extends over 15 amino acids. The CDR3 DNA sequence: TGTGCCAGCAGCGAGGGGACTATTTCCTACAATGAGCAGTTCTTC. Amino acid sequence: CASSEGTISYNEQFF.

The chain links TRBV11-1 to TRBJ2-7; 7 nucleotides match TRBD2. Unmatched junction bases numbered 10, after V lost 5 bases and J lost 3 bases. Germline V gene data show CDR1 as SGHAT and CDR2 as FQDESV (reference sequence). The CDR3 runs 15 residues. The CDR3 protein is CASSPGGGELYEQYF. CDR3 coding DNA: TGTGCCAGCAGCCCCGGGGGAGGGGAGCTCTACGAGCAGTACTTC. The entire variable domain, with the rest obtained from reference TRBV11-1 and TRBJ2-7, is as follows: EAEVAQSPRYKITEKSQAVAFWCDPISGHATLYWYRQILGQGPELLVQFQDESVVDDSQLPKDRFSAERLKGVDSTLKIQPAELGDSAMYLCASSPGGGELYEQYFGPGTRLTVT.

This rearrangement joins TRBV11-2 to TRBJ1-2, with D uncertain. With 0 bases removed from V and 2 bases from J, the gap between germline ends came to 10 bases. The CDR3 covers 15 residues. Germline V gives CDR1 SGHAT, CDR2 FQNNGV. The CDR3 nucleotides read TGTGCCAGCAGCTTAGATGCGGGCGGGAACTATGGCTACACCTTC. Protein: CASSLDAGGNYGYTF. The complete variable domain, with remaining parts taken from reference TRBV11-2 and TRBJ1-2, reads EAGVAQSPRYKIIEKRQSVAFWCNPISGHATLYWYQQILGQGPKLLIQFQNNGVVDDSQLPKDRFSAERLKGVDSTLKIQPAKLEDSAVYLCASSLDAGGNYGYTFGSGTRLTVV.

The chain combines TRBV2 with TRBJ2-3, with no clear D. The CDR3 length is 12 residues. Germline loops: CDR1 SNHLY, CDR2 FYNNEI. Trimming cost V 8 bases and J 0 bases, with 6 bases left between them. This CDR3 reads CASRGSTDTQYF. CDR3 nucleotide sequence: TGTGCCAGCCGAGGAAGCACAGATACGCAGTATTTT.

The chain combines TRBV21-1 with TRBJ2-7; the table's TRBD2 call for D was not verified on the DNA. TRBV21-1 is classified as a pseudogene. The CDR3 loop spans 14 amino acids. Here the CDR3 reads CAILSGSYSYEQYF. The CDR3 bases are TGTGCCATCCTAAGCGGGAGCTACTCCTACGAGCAGTACTTC.

This clone was seen just once. The chain recombines TRBV7-6 with TRBJ2-7, with a tentative D call TRBD2 (6 bases). With 1 base removed from V and 4 bases from J, the gap between germline ends came to 14 bases. CDR1 and CDR2 (germline): SGHVS, FNYEAQ. This CDR3 comprises 15 residues. CDR3 DNA sequence: TGTGCCAGCAGCTTAGGTTTAGCGGAGACTTACGAGCAGTACTTC. As protein: CASSLGLAETYEQYF.

In its sample, this clone was seen once. The chain uses TRBV4-3 and TRBJ2-2, with D maybe TRBD1 (5 bases). The CDR3 is 15 residues long. V was pared by 0 bases and J by 6 bases, with 11 bases between. CDR1 and CDR2 from the germline V gene are LGHNA and YSLEER. The CDR3 DNA follows: TGCGCCAGCAGCCAAGACATTCTCAGGGCCGGGGAGCTGTTTTTT. Amino acids: CASSQDILRAGELFF.

This clone was detected only a few times. J is TRBJ1-5 and V is TRBV6-6, with 10 bases identical to TRBD1. This CDR3 contains 15 residues. V shed 4 bases, J shed 6 bases, and the junction held 6 bases outside the gene matches. CDR1 and CDR2 from the germline V gene are MNHNY and SVGAGI (reference sequence). The chain's CDR3 is CASSWGQGSLQPQHF. The CDR3 region has the DNA TGTGCCAGCAGTTGGGGACAGGGGAGCCTTCAGCCCCAGCATTTT.

This clone came up once. The chain carries TRBV7-3 and TRBJ2-1; the match to TRBD2 covers 9 bases. The germline V gene has CDR1 SGHTA and CDR2 FQGTGA. Unmatched junction bases numbered 17, after V lost 5 bases and J lost 9 bases. The CDR3 loop spans 17 amino acids. The CDR3 is CASSKYPSGIISSEQFF. CDR3 DNA: TGTGCCAGCAGCAAATATCCTAGCGGGATTATCTCCTCTGAGCAGTTCTTC.

This clone was counted a single time. The chain uses TRBV6-6 and TRBJ1-1, with TRBD1 as a possible D gene (6 bases). The CDR3 sequence is 13 residues long. CDR1 and CDR2 (germline): MNHNY, SVGAGI (reference sequence). Deletions cut 0 bases from V and 6 bases from J, with 8 bases between. The CDR3 reads CASSYSWTAEAFF. The CDR3 DNA follows: TGTGCCAGCAGTTACTCGTGGACAGCTGAAGCTTTCTTT.

This clone was detected once. The V gene is TRBV10-3, the J gene TRBJ1-2; 8 bases line up with TRBD1. CDR1 and CDR2 from the germline V gene are ENHRY and SYGVKD. The CDR3 is 14 residues long. Trimming removed 7 bases from V and 4 bases from J; junction bases left unmatched: 8. The CDR3 nucleotides are TGTGCCATCACCGGTCAGGGGGCCTTCTATGGCTACACCTTC. It is translated as CAITGQGAFYGYTF.

This chain joins TRBV7-2 and TRBJ2-2; D is unclear. CDR1 is SGHTA and CDR2 is FQGNSA in the germline V gene. The CDR3 sequence is 14 residues long. The V and J ends lost 1 base and 1 base respectively, with 4 bases between them. CDR3 amino acids: CASSLGQNTGELFF. DNA of the CDR3: TGTGCCAGCAGCTTAGGCCAGAACACCGGGGAGCTGTTTTTT.

The V and J genes are TRBV7-3 and TRBJ2-7; 13 bases map to TRBD2. This CDR3 contains 15 residues. Germline V gene lookup returns CDR1 SGHTA and CDR2 FQGTGA. Trimming took 2 bases from V and 5 from J; bases not matched to a gene: 3. The CDR3 region is CASSLGLAGVDEQYF. CDR3 in DNA: TGTGCCAGCAGCTTAGGACTAGCGGGAGTCGACGAGCAGTACTTC.

The rearrangement joins TRBV10-3 to TRBJ2-1; D is unresolved. The germline gives CDR1 ENHRY, CDR2 SYGVKD. V lost 0 bases to trimming and J lost 9 bases, with 3 bases between them. The CDR3 is 11 residues long. The CDR3 bases are TGTGCCATCAGTGAGTCTACTGAGCAGTTCTTC. As protein: CAISESTEQFF.

The chain employs TRBV20-1 and TRBJ2-3; tentative D call: TRBD2 (6 bases). The CDR3 length is 11 residues. CDR1 is DFQATT, CDR2 SNEGSKA, per germline (reference sequence). V shed 6 bases and J shed 11 bases, with 15 bases lying between them. The chain's CDR3 is CSADLGGLQYF. For the CDR3, the DNA is TGCAGTGCCGATCTGGGGGGACTGCAGTATTTT.

The J gene is TRBJ2-2, the V gene TRBV19; D is perhaps TRBD1 or TRBD2 (6 bases each). Per the germline V gene, CDR1 is LNHDA and CDR2 is SQIVND (reference sequence). Deletions cut 9 bases from V and 1 base from J, with 12 bases between. CDR3 length equals 14 residues. Here the CDR3 reads CASRAGQNTGELFF. As DNA, the CDR3 is TGTGCCAGCCGTGCGGGACAGAACACCGGGGAGCTGTTTTTT.

The chain's CDR3 is CASSSGLDTDTQYF. The CDR3 DNA sequence: TGTGCCAGCAGCTCGGGCCTTGACACAGATACGCAGTATTTT. The chain uses TRBV5-4 and TRBJ2-3; D is unclear. The CDR3 is 14 amino acids. Deletions cut 3 bases from V and 2 bases from J, with 10 bases between. CDR1 SGHNT and CDR2 YYREEE come from the germline V gene (reference sequence).

This clone came up a few times. The chain couples TRBV5-6 to TRBJ1-5; 7 nucleotides align to TRBD1. Germline V gene lookup returns CDR1 SGHDT and CDR2 YYEEEE. With V trimmed by 0 bases and J by 1 base, 1 base remained unmatched. CDR3 length: 15 amino acids. The CDR3 DNA reads TGTGCCAGCAGCTTGGAGGGGGCAAGCAATCAGCCCCAGCATTTT. It translates to CASSLEGASNQPQHF.

V gene TRBV14 combines with J gene TRBJ2-1; D might be TRBD2 (6 bases). Trimming stripped 6 bases from V and 4 bases from J, with 16 bases between. The germline CDR1 and CDR2 sequences are SGHDN and FVKESK. The CDR3 has 15 amino acids. In DNA form, the CDR3 reads TGTGCCAGCAGTGCTTTAGCGGCCCTTTACAATGAGCAGTTCTTC. It specifies CASSALAALYNEQFF. The full variable domain, its missing parts supplied by reference TRBV14 and TRBJ2-1, is EAGVTQFPSHSVIEKGQTVTLRCDPISGHDNLYWYRRVMGKEIKFLLHFVKESKQDESGMPNNRFLAERTGGTYSTLKVQPAELEDSGVYFCASSALAALYNEQFFGPGTRLTVL.

The chain is built from TRBV7-7 and TRBJ2-5, with TRBD1 identical over 8 bases. CDR1 SSHAT and CDR2 FNYEAQ come from the germline V gene (reference sequence). The V gene end was trimmed by 5 bases and the J gene end by 11 bases; junction bases not matched to a gene: 7. CDR3 length: 12 residues. CDR3 bases: TGTGCCAGCAGCCCGGACAGGGATGCTCAGTACTTC. It codes for CASSPDRDAQYF.

The chain combines TRBV9 with TRBJ2-1, with D perhaps TRBD1 (5 bases). Trimming pared 0 bases from V and 7 bases from J, leaving 11 bases between. The length of the CDR3 is 14 residues. Germline CDR1 reads SGDLS; CDR2 reads YYNGEE. The CDR3 is CASSVGGAGNEQFF. DNA of the CDR3: TGTGCCAGCAGCGTAGGAGGCGCAGGGAATGAGCAGTTCTTC.

This clone was counted a single time. This chain joins TRBV9 and TRBJ2-1; D not certain. CDR1 and CDR2 (germline): SGDLS, YYNGEE. This CDR3 is built from 12 residues. V lost 0 bases and J 8 bases, leaving 6 bases between the germline ends. CDR3 in amino acids: CASSVGLDEQFF. CDR3 DNA sequence: TGTGCCAGCAGCGTAGGTCTCGATGAGCAGTTCTTC.

The rearrangement joins TRBV2 to TRBJ2-2, with unresolved D. V lost 4 bases to trimming and J lost 0 bases, with 9 bases between them. Germline CDR1 reads SNHLY; CDR2 reads FYNNEI. CDR3 length: 15 amino acids. DNA of the CDR3: TGTGCCAGCAGTGTCGATAACTCGAACACCGGGGAGCTGTTTTTT. Amino acids: CASSVDNSNTGELFF. The full variable domain, with the rest looked up from reference TRBV2 and TRBJ2-2, is EPEVTQTPSHQVTQMGQEVILRCVPISNHLYFYWYRQILGQKVEFLVSFYNNEISEKSEIFDDQFSVERPDGSNFTLKIRSTKLEDSAMYFCASSVDNSNTGELFFGEGSRLTVL.

The chain is built from TRBV28 and TRBJ2-5; 7 nucleotides align to TRBD2. The junction had 9 bases not matched to a gene; V was cut back by 4 bases and J by 1 base. Germline V CDR1 and CDR2: MDHEN, SYDVKM. This CDR3 region has 16 residues. The CDR3 region has the DNA TGTGCCAGCAGTTCCCCGGCTAGCGGTCCCCAAGAGACCCAGTACTTC. This codes for CASSSPASGPQETQYF.

The gene calls are TRBV19 and TRBJ1-1; D is uncertain. Between the trimmed V and J ends, which lost 1 base and 2 bases, there was a span of 8 bases. The CDR3 loop spans 14 amino acids. Germline CDR1 and CDR2: LNHDA and SQIVND (reference sequence). The CDR3 nucleotides are TGTGCCAGTAGTATAGGAGGGTATAACACTGAAGCTTTCTTT. It yields the protein CASSIGGYNTEAFF.